The clone carrying this T cell receptor (beta chain) occurred many times. Its specificity is not known. Losses at the gene ends were 6 bases for V and 5 bases for J; bases not matched to a gene: 3. The CDR3 runs 13 residues. Germline assignment: CDR1 MNHNY and CDR2 SVGAGI (reference sequence). These data originate in a study of T-cell memory formation after mild COVID-19. Turning to the study itself: For the most part, TCR clusters were specific to one donor. Study findings and constraints: Pre-infection memory contained some responding clones, which suggested that cross-reactive memory had joined. Whereas later expanders leaned CD4+, clones contracting day 15 to 85 showed a balanced CD4/CD8 makeup.

TCRdb ran MiXCR on the 5' RACE reads and lists one entry per CDR3 protein. The sample lists about 350,000 distinct CDR3 sequences; about an eighth were seen once. The rearrangement joins TRBV6-6 to TRBJ1-4, with 7 bases identical to TRBD1. Source material: PBMCs or a T cell subset sorted from them (not recorded which). This receptor was taken from a man younger than 35 who had mild COVID-19 (a few samples of this study predate the infection). Cell type and time point are not known. In DNA form, the CDR3 reads TGTGCCAGCAGGACAGGGCCGAATGAAAAACTGTTTTTT. Translation gives CASRTGPNEKLFF.